A single sample gave rise to the 23 T cell receptor beta chains below, sequenced in a study of blood T cells in healthy people across ages (dated by TCRdb to about 2015). The library was generated by 5' RACE. Data came from an Illumina HiSeq 2500. The second PCR ran for about 6 to 11 cycles and used a J-beta primer mix along with a sample-barcoded 5' primer. TCRdb reprocessed the public reads (quality trimming at Q25 with fastp, clone calling with MiXCR) and kept in-frame beta chains. Identical CDR3 protein sequences are pooled into one entry, listed with their most common genes and DNA. The sample yields roughly 720,000 distinct CDR3 sequences; 50% to 65% were counted once. The ten largest clonotypes hold approximately 40% of the sample. Material: blood. Source of these receptors: a man older than 75 in good health.

A note on this clonotype: Germline and junction disagree at one end, which may indicate a read error. The chain couples TRBV4-2 to TRBJ2-5, with a possible D match to TRBD2 (7 bases). Judging by the DNA end, TRBJ2-7 fits better; the J call may be wrong. Germline-derived CDR1 and CDR2 are LGHNA and YNFKEQ. The CDR3 spans 15 residues. CDR3 in DNA: TGTGCCGGCAGCCGCCGGGGGGCCTTTGCCTACGAGCAGTACTTC. Its protein is CAGSRRGAFAYEQYF.

The J gene is TRBJ2-1, the V gene TRBV29-1; D gene ambiguous. Germline V lookup: CDR1 SQVTM, CDR2 ANQGSEA. This CDR3 is built from 11 residues. The ends were cut back, 5 bases at V and 6 bases at J, with 8 bases in the middle. CDR3 DNA: TGCAGCGTTTATAGTCTCAATGAGCAGTTCTTC. This gives the protein CSVYSLNEQFF.

This clonotype appeared a few times. Here the CDR3 reads CATSDRTGNNEQFF. The CDR3 coding sequence is TGTGCCACCAGTGACCGTACAGGGAACAATGAGCAGTTCTTC. This chain connects TRBV24-1 to TRBJ2-1; D might be TRBD1 (6 bases). Germline CDR1 KGHDR, CDR2 SFDVKD. CDR3 size: 14 residues. Deletions cut 4 bases from V and 5 bases from J, with 11 bases between.

J is TRBJ1-2 and V is TRBV28; D gene unclear. Trimming took 10 bases from V and 1 from J, leaving 10 bases between them. The CDR3 totals 12 residues. CDR1 and CDR2 from the germline V gene are MDHEN and SYDVKM. The CDR3 protein is CATKSLNYGYTF. In DNA, the CDR3 is TGTGCCACCAAAAGTCTTAACTATGGCTACACCTTC.

This clonotype was seen a handful of times. This sequence joins TRBV29-1 and TRBJ2-1; perhaps TRBD1 as D (5 bases). The CDR3 extends over 12 amino acids. Germline CDR1 reads SQVTM; CDR2 reads ANQGSEA. V dropped 7 bases and J dropped 8 bases, with 15 bases sitting between them. The CDR3 loop is CSAEHGADEQFF. The CDR3 DNA reads TGCAGCGCCGAACATGGGGCCGATGAGCAGTTCTTC.

This clonotype was observed a handful of times. V and J are TRBV11-1 and TRBJ2-1, with 8 bases lining up with TRBD2. The J call is in doubt because the DNA end fits TRBJ2-7 better. CDR1 is SGHAT and CDR2 is FQDESV in the germline V gene (reference sequence). This CDR3 has 15 amino acids. CDR3 nucleotide sequence: TGTGCCAGCAGCTTAACCACTAGCGGCTACAATGAGCAGTACTTC. Translated, it gives CASSLTTSGYNEQYF.

This clonotype was seen a handful of times. The genes are TRBV24-1 and TRBJ2-7; 14 nucleotides agree with TRBD2. This CDR3 region has 18 residues. V shed 3 bases, J shed 7 bases, and the junction held 13 bases outside the gene matches. CDR1 is KGHDR, CDR2 SFDVKD, per germline. The CDR3 nucleotides read TGTGCCACCAGTGATCCCGCCGGGACTAGCGGGAGTGACAATGAGCAGTACTTC. This encodes CATSDPAGTSGSDNEQYF.

V gene TRBV4-2 combines with J gene TRBJ2-1, with D perhaps matching TRBD1 (5 bases). CDR1 is LGHNA, CDR2 YNFKEQ, per germline. The CDR3 extends over 11 amino acids. V dropped 1 base and J dropped 14 bases, with 9 bases sitting between them. CDR3 bases: TGTGCCAGCAGCCAAGGGAGACAGAAGTTCTTC. Encoded protein: CASSQGRQKFF.

The genes are TRBV12-3 or TRBV12-4 and TRBJ1-2; D is perhaps TRBD1 (6 bases). Trimming took 7 bases from V and 2 from J, leaving 14 bases between them. CDR3 length: 14 amino acids. The CDR3 spells CASTLRQENYGYTF. CDR3 DNA: TGTGCCAGCACCCTTCGACAGGAGAACTATGGCTACACCTTC.

A word on this clonotype: A much larger clonotype is one base distant, so this may be a read error. This chain uses TRBV5-1 with TRBJ2-7, with unresolved D. There are 14 residues in the CDR3. Germline CDR1 SGHRS, CDR2 YFSETQ. V lost 0 bases and J 7 bases, leaving 14 bases between the germline ends. Written as DNA, the CDR3 is TGCGCCAGCAGCTTGGATGCAGCTTACAATGAGCAGTACTTC. It is translated as CASSLDAAYNEQYF.

This clonotype was seen a few times. The chain employs TRBV27 and TRBJ2-7; 7 bases match TRBD2. The CDR3 runs 13 residues. J gave up 1 base and V 6 bases, and 3 bases lay outside the gene matches. CDR1 MNHEY and CDR2 SMNVEV come from the germline V gene (reference sequence). CDR3 nucleotides: TGTGCCAGCAGGCTAGCGGATTCCTACGAGCAGTACTTC. This encodes CASRLADSYEQYF.

This clonotype was picked up a small number of times. The rearrangement links TRBV5-1 to TRBJ1-2; D is uncertain. Trimming left V 1 base short and J 2 bases short, with 9 bases between. Germline V gene data show CDR1 as SGHRS and CDR2 as YFSETQ. The CDR3 is 14 residues long. CDR3 nucleotides: TGCGCCAGCAGCTTGTTGACCGGGAACTATGGCTACACCTTC. Amino acids: CASSLLTGNYGYTF. The whole variable domain, remainder taken from reference TRBV5-1 and TRBJ1-2, is KAGVTQTPRYLIKTRGQQVTLSCSPISGHRSVSWYQQTPGQGLQFLFEYFSETQRNKGNFPGRFSGRQFSNSRSEMNVSTLELGDSALYLCASSLLTGNYGYTFGSGTRLTVV.

Only a few counts were recorded for this clonotype. The gene calls are TRBV7-9 and TRBJ2-1, with D unclear. CDR3 length: 17 amino acids. Trimming cost V 3 bases and J 0 bases, with 15 bases left between them. Germline V gene data show CDR1 as SEHNR and CDR2 as FQNEAQ (reference sequence). In DNA, the CDR3 is TGTGCCAGCAGCTTTTTGGCTGCAATCACCTCCTACAATGAGCAGTTCTTC. Translating it yields CASSFLAAITSYNEQFF.

This CDR3 is CSAISGDGETQYF. DNA for the CDR3: TGCAGTGCAATAAGCGGAGACGGAGAGACCCAGTACTTC. The rearrangement links TRBV20-1 to TRBJ2-7, with a possible D match to TRBD2 (5 bases). The assigned J gene may be wrong: the sequence end matches TRBJ2-5 better. Per germline, CDR1 DFQATT and CDR2 SNEGSKA (reference sequence). This CDR3 is built from 13 residues.

The gene calls are TRBV7-8 and TRBJ2-7; 9 bases match TRBD1. Germline V CDR1 and CDR2: SGHVS, FQNEAQ. The CDR3 runs to 15 residues. V lost 7 bases, J lost 3 bases, and 10 bases stayed unmatched. CDR3 in amino acids: CASIPRDREIYEQYF. In DNA form, the CDR3 reads TGTGCCAGCATCCCAAGGGACAGGGAGATCTACGAGCAGTACTTC.

The DNA of the CDR3 is TGTGCCAGCAGTGACAGGGGGCAATACGAGCAGTACTTC. Protein sequence: CASSDRGQYEQYF. The chain is built from TRBV6-1 and TRBJ2-1; 8 nucleotides line up with TRBD1. The J call may be wrong; the DNA end is better matched by TRBJ2-7. This CDR3 is built from 13 residues. Germline values: CDR1 MNHNS, CDR2 SASEGT.

In its sample, this clonotype was seen a few times. The chain combines TRBV5-1 with TRBJ2-7; D is uncertain. Trimming took off 0 bases at V and 0 bases at J, with 4 bases between the two ends. CDR1 and CDR2 from the germline V gene are SGHRS and YFSETQ. This CDR3 comprises 13 residues. The CDR3 region is CASSLDYSYEQYF. Here the CDR3 DNA reads TGCGCCAGCAGCTTGGACTACTCCTACGAGCAGTACTTC.

The chain carries TRBV20-1 and TRBJ2-7, with D tentatively TRBD1 (6 bases). The CDR3 loop spans 13 amino acids. The germline V gene has CDR1 DFQATT and CDR2 SNEGSKA (reference sequence). V gave up 6 bases and J gave up 7 bases, with 19 bases separating them. The CDR3 DNA sequence: TGCAGTGCCGACGGGGACAACTACAATGAGCAGTACTTC. Translated, it gives CSADGDNYNEQYF.

The chain links TRBV14 to TRBJ2-1; TRBD2 agrees at 11 bases. The V gene end was trimmed by 10 bases and the J gene end by 9 bases; junction bases not matched to a gene: 11. Germline loops: CDR1 SGHDN, CDR2 FVKESK. The CDR3 spans 14 residues. Here the CDR3 reads CATRLAGLSGEQFF. In nucleotides, the CDR3 is TGTGCCACCAGACTAGCGGGACTAAGCGGTGAGCAGTTCTTC.

J is TRBJ2-3 and V is TRBV12-5; 8 bases match TRBD2. J gave up 14 bases and V 5 bases, and 21 bases lay outside the gene matches. From germline, CDR1 is LGHNT and CDR2 FRNRAP. The CDR3 spans 16 residues. As DNA, the CDR3 is TGTGCTAGTGGTCTAGGGGGACTAGGGAGGCACAGATACGCGTATTTT. Translated: CASGLGGLGRHRYAYF. Variable domain in full (rest from reference TRBV12-5 and TRBJ2-3): DARVTQTPRHKVTEMGQEVTMRCQPILGHNTVFWYRQTMMQGLELLAYFRNRAPLDDSGMPKDRFSAEMPDATLATLKIQPSEPRDSAVYFCASGLGGLGRHRYAYFGPGTRLTVL.

The V call is TRBV29-1, the J call TRBJ1-1; D unclear. Germline V gene data show CDR1 as SQVTM and CDR2 as ANQGSEA. The V end was cut by 4 bases, the J end by 8 bases, with 11 bases between. This CDR3 has 11 amino acids. The CDR3 loop is CSVVPAEEAFF. CDR3 DNA sequence: TGCAGCGTTGTCCCGGCAGAGGAAGCTTTCTTT.

This clonotype has more than one count but fewer than ten. This chain joins TRBV2 and TRBJ2-7, with 8 bases that match TRBD1. V lost 7 bases, J lost 0 bases, and 2 bases stayed unmatched. Germline V gene sequence: CDR1 SNHLY, CDR2 FYNNEI. This CDR3 has 13 amino acids. CDR3 in DNA: TGTGCCAGCACTGGACAGGGCTCCTACGAGCAGTACTTC. It specifies CASTGQGSYEQYF.

This sequence joins TRBV20-1 and TRBJ2-7; 7 nucleotides line up with TRBD2. V trimming: 3 bases; J trimming: 0 bases; junction bases outside the gene matches: 5. The CDR3 totals 14 residues. Germline V gene sequence: CDR1 DFQATT, CDR2 SNEGSKA (reference sequence). In nucleotides, the CDR3 is TGCAGTGCTAGTATTCGGGGGGTCTCCTACGAGCAGTACTTC. Residues: CSASIRGVSYEQYF.